The 11 T cell receptor beta chains in this list originate from one sample, sequenced in a study of shared clonotypes between healthy human individuals. Measured with immunoSEQ multiplex PCR; TCRdb has only the in-frame clones, and not every one. In the table there are just under 350,000 clones, about 73% of which are singletons. Sequences were obtained from memory CD4+ T cells sorted from blood. Subset meaning: CD45RA-negative fraction. The receptors stem from a man aged 25 to 40 in good health.

The V gene is TRBV10-2, the J gene TRBJ1-1, with D maybe TRBD1 (5 bases). V lost 7 bases and J 4 bases, leaving 19 bases between the germline ends. Germline lookup yields CDR1 WSHSY and CDR2 SAAADI. The CDR3 is 15 residues long. CDR3 bases: TGCGCCAGCATCCCTTCGGGGCAGAGTATCACTGAAGCTTTCTTT. Protein product: CASIPSGQSITEAFF.

The chain is built from TRBV5-1 and TRBJ1-3; 9 bases align to TRBD1. V lost 3 bases to trimming and J lost 3 bases; unmatched junction nucleotides: 4. The CDR3 loop spans 15 amino acids. Germline CDR1 is SGHRS and CDR2 is YFSETQ. CDR3 region: CASSWGQGGGNTIYF. The CDR3 DNA follows: TGCGCCAGCAGCTGGGGACAGGGCGGTGGAAACACCATATATTTT.

The chain carries TRBV7-3 and TRBJ1-1, with D possibly matching TRBD1 (5 bases). Germline assignment: CDR1 SGHTA and CDR2 FQGTGA. This CDR3 region has 14 residues. Trimming took off 4 bases at V and 3 bases at J, with 12 bases between the two ends. The CDR3 sequence is CASSSQGGDTEAFF. For the CDR3, the DNA is TGTGCCAGCAGCTCCCAGGGTGGAGACACTGAAGCTTTCTTT.

The V gene is TRBV10-3, the J gene TRBJ2-1; 9 positions agree with TRBD1. The CDR3 contains 15 residues. The ends lost 5 bases at V and 6 bases at J; junction bases unmatched: 8. Looked up from germline, CDR1 is ENHRY and CDR2 is SYGVKD. The CDR3 is CAISPRDRDFNEQFF. Here the CDR3 DNA reads TGTGCCATCAGTCCCCGGGACAGGGACTTCAATGAGCAGTTCTTC.

Points on this clone: A single base separates this from a much larger clone, so it may be a read error. The same CDR3 arises from other DNA sequences in this sample as well. The chain combines TRBV27 with TRBJ2-7; D call uncertain. Between the trimmed V and J ends, which lost 4 bases and 2 bases, there was a span of 3 bases. CDR3 length: 11 amino acids. The V gene's germline CDR1 is MNHEY and CDR2 SMNVEV (reference sequence). CDR3 DNA: TGTGCCAGCAGTTCTCCCTACGAGCAGTACTTC. Its translation is CASSSPYEQYF.

The genes are TRBV5-1 and TRBJ2-4, with a tentative D call TRBD1 (6 bases). Germline CDR1 SGHRS, CDR2 YFSETQ. The ends were cut back, 0 bases at V and 4 bases at J, with 14 bases in the middle. The CDR3 consists of 16 residues. CDR3 amino acids: CASSLEGQTGKNIQYF. The CDR3 DNA is TGCGCCAGCAGCTTGGAAGGACAGACGGGGAAAAACATTCAGTACTTC.

In this sample, this clone turned up once. The genes are TRBV12-5 and TRBJ2-3; 7 nucleotides agree with TRBD1. In germline, CDR1 is LGHNT, CDR2 FRNRAP. J gave up 8 bases and V 5 bases, and 19 bases lay outside the gene matches. The CDR3 contains 17 residues. The CDR3 DNA follows: TGTGCTAGTGGTCCCGACCCCAGAGACAGGGCGTGGTTTACGCAGTATTTT. As protein: CASGPDPRDRAWFTQYF.

This sequence joins TRBV5-1 and TRBJ2-4, with a tentative D call TRBD2 (6 bases). Germline V gene lookup returns CDR1 SGHRS and CDR2 YFSETQ. The CDR3 is made up of 16 amino acids. V was cut by 1 base and J by 5 bases, with 16 bases left in between. The CDR3 here is CASSLLPAGPENIQYF. The CDR3 coding sequence is TGCGCCAGCAGCTTGCTCCCAGCGGGTCCAGAAAACATTCAGTACTTC.

Notes on this clone: A single base separates this from a much larger clone, so it may be a read error. This sequence joins TRBV5-4 and TRBJ1-2, with D possibly matching TRBD1 (6 bases). The V and J ends lost 4 bases and 2 bases respectively, with 9 bases between them. The CDR3 totals 13 residues. Germline values: CDR1 SGHNT, CDR2 YYREEE (reference sequence). CDR3 region: CASSPQGNYGYTF. In DNA form, the CDR3 reads TGTGCCAGCAGCCCCCAGGGGAACTATGGCTACACCTTC.

This rearrangement joins TRBV18 to TRBJ1-5; tentatively, D is TRBD1 (5 bases). Per germline, CDR1 KGHSH and CDR2 LQKENI. The CDR3 has 15 amino acids. Trimming pared 2 bases from V and 6 bases from J, leaving 14 bases between. CDR3 bases: TGTGCCAGCTCACCAGAAGGGGTTACCGGTCAGCCCCAGCATTTT. This gives the protein CASSPEGVTGQPQHF. The full variable domain, its missing parts supplied by reference TRBV18 and TRBJ1-5, is NAGVMQNPRHLVRRRGQEARLRCSPMKGHSHVYWYRQLPEEGLKFMVYLQKENIIDESGMPKERFSAEFPKEGPSILRIQQVVRGDSAAYFCASSPEGVTGQPQHFGDGTRLSIL.

This clone is a singleton in its sample. The chain links TRBV6-1 to TRBJ2-5; D remains unclear. V was trimmed by 10 bases and J by 9 bases, leaving 21 bases between them. Germline assignment: CDR1 MNHNS and CDR2 SASEGT. CDR3 length: 13 amino acids. CDR3 nucleotides: TGTGCCACCGAGAAGGCAGGTAACACGGCCCAGTACTTC. Encoded protein: CATEKAGNTAQYF.